This T cell receptor (beta chain) was captured by sequencing in a study of blood T cell repertoires in COVID-19. With 1 base removed from V and 7 bases from J, the gap between germline ends came to 13 bases. Germline assignment: CDR1 MGHRA and CDR2 YSYEKL. This CDR3 is 15 amino acids long. As processed by the authors: Cell counts per sample came from amplifying reference gene primers. Profiling relied on immunoSEQ multiplex PCR, and the TCRdb table lists in-frame clones only, not all of them. Clonal size and the V and J genes are those of that table, whereas D and trimming came from the DNA. The data contain under 65,000 clones, 75% to 95% of them singletons.

The source of this sequence is a woman of 80 years or more with active COVID-19. The rearrangement links TRBV4-1 to TRBJ2-2, with D possibly being TRBD1 (5 bases). The sequenced sample consisted of peripheral blood. The CDR3 DNA follows: TGCGCCAGCAGCCAAGGGTCAGGGCAGGTCGGGGAGCTGTTTTTT. Translated, it gives CASSQGSGQVGELFF.